This T cell receptor beta chain is drawn from a study of blood T cell repertoires in COVID-19. The CDR3 has 15 residues. The V and J ends lost 4 bases and 4 bases, in that order; junction bases with no gene match: 5. Germline CDR1 and CDR2: KGHDR and SFDVKD. Per the original data handling: Reference gene primer amplification yielded estimated nucleated cell counts. Using immunoSEQ multiplex PCR, the repertoire was profiled, and TCRdb retains in-frame clones only, with some absent. D and trimming were read from the DNA, whereas the V and J calls and clone size are those reported in that table. The data show 300,000 to 450,000 clones, about 89% seen once. Seattle patients were enrolled while actively infected and followed longitudinally.

This chain connects TRBV24-1 to TRBJ2-1; 8 nucleotides line up with TRBD1. Material: peripheral blood. This TCR was sampled from a woman aged 55-70 years with COVID-19, enrolled during active disease. Here the CDR3 reads CATSDPGQVYNEQFF. CDR3 DNA: TGTGCCACCAGTGACCCGGGACAGGTTTACAATGAGCAGTTCTTC.